These T cell receptor beta chains were read from a single sample in a study of response to subunit inactivated influenza vaccine. TCRdb itself ran the RT-PCR reads through MiXCR, one entry per CDR3 protein. The sample yields approximately 290,000 distinct CDR3 sequences, approximately 21% seen once. Sample: PBMCs from blood, taken less than 22 months after vaccination. These receptors all stem from a man aged 45 to 70 who received an inactivated influenza vaccine. Each CDR3 is given without its conserved first and last residue. Each record gives: V gene, D gene, J gene, CDR3 protein. The D gene is left open where the match is weak.

v_gene: TRBV30
d_gene: .
j_gene: TRBJ1-5
CDR3aa: AWSQGAQPQH

v_gene: TRBV5-1
d_gene: .
j_gene: TRBJ2-1
CDR3aa: ASSGGTDSYNEQF

v_gene: TRBV5-1
d_gene: .
j_gene: TRBJ1-1
CDR3aa: ASSLGIPGLTEAF

v_gene: TRBV10-2
d_gene: TRBD2
j_gene: TRBJ2-3
CDR3aa: ASSGGGADTQY

v_gene: TRBV28
d_gene: TRBD1
j_gene: TRBJ1-1
CDR3aa: ASRRQGVVNTEAF

v_gene: TRBV18
d_gene: TRBD2
j_gene: TRBJ2-7
CDR3aa: ASSPTASGAHNQY

v_gene: TRBV7-9
d_gene: TRBD1
j_gene: TRBJ1-4
CDR3aa: ASRGQGDEKLF

v_gene: TRBV7-9
d_gene: .
j_gene: TRBJ2-5
CDR3aa: ASTGGAKETQY

v_gene: TRBV24-1
d_gene: .
j_gene: TRBJ2-5
CDR3aa: ATSARQVFGGETQY

v_gene: TRBV7-9
d_gene: .
j_gene: TRBJ2-5
CDR3aa: ASSLVTLETQY

v_gene: TRBV24-1
d_gene: .
j_gene: TRBJ1-2
CDR3aa: ATSPSGTNYGYT

v_gene: TRBV7-2
d_gene: .
j_gene: TRBJ1-6
CDR3aa: ASSQRGQLWSSPLH

v_gene: TRBV6-1
d_gene: TRBD1
j_gene: TRBJ2-7
CDR3aa: AAGPRAGGYEQY

v_gene: TRBV5-1
d_gene: .
j_gene: TRBJ1-1
CDR3aa: ASSFRTNDEAF